Below are 13 T cell receptor beta chains sequenced from a single sample in a study of blood T cell repertoires in COVID-19. TCRdb's copy holds only in-frame clones and misses some; the assay was immunoSEQ multiplex PCR. The sample yields under 80,000 clones, approximately 86% seen once. Sequencing used peripheral blood. The receptors originated from a man between 65 and 79 years old with acute or convalescent COVID-19.

The chain combines TRBV18 with TRBJ2-2, with TRBD2 as a possible D gene (5 bases). The CDR3 covers 12 residues. Germline assignment: CDR1 KGHSH and CDR2 LQKENI. Trimming removed 1 base from V and 10 bases from J, with 7 bases in between. CDR3 sequence: CASSPLGEELFF. CDR3 sequence (DNA): TGTGCCAGCTCACCACTCGGGGAGGAGCTGTTTTTT.

The chain combines TRBV7-9 with TRBJ1-2; unclear D gene. V was pared by 1 base and J by 0 bases, with 9 bases between. The germline gives CDR1 SEHNR, CDR2 FQNEAQ (reference sequence). The CDR3 totals 15 residues. The CDR3, as DNA: TGTGCCAGCAGCTTAGTAGAAACAGCTAACTATGGCTACACCTTC. This codes for CASSLVETANYGYTF.

The rearrangement links TRBV3-1 (or the pseudogene TRBV3-2) to TRBJ1-5; no clear D. Trimming shortened V by 4 bases and J by 5 bases, and 12 bases separated the two germline ends. CDR1 is LGHDT and CDR2 is YNNKEL in the germline V gene (reference sequence). This CDR3 spans 14 amino acids. As DNA, the CDR3 is TGTGCCAGCAGCCTACGAGGGCCCCATCAGCCCCAGCATTTT. It encodes CASSLRGPHQPQHF.

The chain uses TRBV19 and TRBJ1-3; D is unresolved. The CDR3 consists of 16 residues. With 3 bases removed from V and 2 bases from J, the gap between germline ends came to 14 bases. Germline CDR1 is LNHDA and CDR2 is SQIVND (reference sequence). CDR3 nucleotides: TGTGCCAGTAGTATCGGAGTTCGGGTCGCTGGAAACACCATATATTTT. Protein: CASSIGVRVAGNTIYF.

V and J are TRBV30 and TRBJ1-6; TRBD1 might be the D (6 bases). This CDR3 is 14 amino acids long. Germline V CDR1 and CDR2: GTSNPN, SVGIG (reference sequence). Trimming pared 2 bases from V and 5 bases from J, leaving 10 bases between. In DNA, the CDR3 is TGTGCCTGGAGTCCAGGACAGCATAATTCACCCCTCCACTTT. It specifies CAWSPGQHNSPLHF.

V is TRBV29-1 and J is TRBJ2-2; 8 bases line up with TRBD2. This CDR3 comprises 14 residues. Trimming at V came to 5 bases and at J to 7 bases, leaving 9 bases not matched to a gene. Germline V lookup: CDR1 SQVTM, CDR2 ANQGSEA. CDR3 amino acids: CSVKAGTRDGELFF. The CDR3 DNA is TGCAGCGTTAAAGCCGGGACTAGGGACGGGGAGCTGTTTTTT.

The CDR3 region has the DNA TGTGCCAGCAATTCCCGGGACAGGGAGGATGGCTACACCTTC. As protein: CASNSRDREDGYTF. The chain has TRBV5-4 and TRBJ1-2, with 9 positions matching TRBD1. The CDR3 runs 14 residues. V lost 6 bases, J lost 6 bases, and 9 bases stayed unmatched. CDR1 SGHNT and CDR2 YYREEE come from the germline V gene (reference sequence).

V is TRBV19 and J is TRBJ2-6; 7 bases are a match to TRBD1. Looked up from germline, CDR1 is LNHDA and CDR2 is SQIVND (reference sequence). This CDR3 has 15 residues. J was trimmed by 2 bases and V by 5 bases; bases with no gene match: 3. CDR3 nucleotides: TGTGCCAGTAGTGGACAGGAGGCTGGGGCCAACGTCCTGACTTTC. This sequence encodes CASSGQEAGANVLTF.

The gene calls are TRBV3-1 (or the pseudogene TRBV3-2) and TRBJ1-4; 7 nucleotides match TRBD1. Per the germline V gene, CDR1 is LGHDT and CDR2 is YNNKEL (reference sequence). This CDR3 spans 17 amino acids. Trimming cost V 2 bases and J 0 bases; bases outside gene matches: 6. CDR3 loop: CASSQKSGTATNEKLFF. The DNA for the CDR3 is TGTGCCAGCAGCCAAAAGTCTGGGACAGCAACTAATGAAAAACTGTTTTTT.

In its sample, this clone was seen once. The chain joins TRBV20-1 to TRBJ1-2; D may be TRBD1 (6 bases). The CDR3 is made up of 11 amino acids. Trimming stripped 3 bases from V and 7 bases from J, with 9 bases between. Germline V gene lookup returns CDR1 DFQATT and CDR2 SNEGSKA (reference sequence). The DNA of the CDR3 is TGCAGTGCTAGCACAGGGTTTGGCTACACCTTC. Translating gives CSASTGFGYTF.

The rearrangement uses TRBV30 and TRBJ1-4, with a weak D call TRBD1 (6 bases). The CDR3 has 15 amino acids. Between the trimmed V and J ends, which lost 5 bases and 3 bases, there was a span of 16 bases. Per germline, CDR1 GTSNPN and CDR2 SVGIG (reference sequence). CDR3 nucleotide sequence: TGTGCCTGGGGAACTACCGGACAGTCTAATGAAAAACTGTTTTTT. Amino acids: CAWGTTGQSNEKLFF.

This chain links TRBV25-1 with TRBJ2-6, with TRBD2 as a possible D gene (7 bases). The CDR3 sequence is 16 residues long. Trimming pared 4 bases from V and 5 bases from J, leaving 15 bases between. Germline CDR1 reads MGHDK; CDR2 reads SYGVNS. CDR3 in DNA: TGTGCCAGCAGTGCCCGACGGGGGGCTAGGGCCAACGTCCTGACTTTC. Translation: CASSARRGARANVLTF.

The chain joins TRBV19 to TRBJ1-2; D gene uncertain. The CDR3 runs 13 residues. Germline CDR1 is LNHDA and CDR2 is SQIVND (reference sequence). V was pared by 6 bases and J by 2 bases, with 10 bases between. The CDR3, as DNA: TGTGCCAGTAGCCCTGACGGGAACTATGGCTACACCTTC. Its protein is CASSPDGNYGYTF.